The TCR beta chain described here comes from a study of blood T cell repertoires in COVID-19. Study details: Sites across the United States, Italy and Spain contributed samples from acute and convalescent COVID-19. The analysed material was cDNA or gDNA that came from T cells, B-cell-depleted T cells, or PBMCs.

In the study's own analysis: The authors estimated nucleated cell counts from reference gene primer amplification. The assay was immunoSEQ multiplex PCR, and TCRdb's table has in-frame clones only and misses some. From that table come the V and J calls and clone size; the DNA was used to work out D and trimming. The sample comprises some 150,000 clones, 85% to 90% of which are singletons, and 1.2% rests with the top ten. Participant age was roughly 18 to 100 years, and participants resided in 24 US areas. The CDR3 has 15 residues. Germline CDR1 and CDR2: MDHEN and SYDVKM. The ends lost 3 bases at V and 5 bases at J; junction bases unmatched: 3.

J is TRBJ1-5 and V is TRBV28; 11 positions agree with TRBD1. The TCR originated in a woman in her thirties with acute COVID-19. The sequenced sample consisted of PBMCs or T cells enriched from blood (not recorded which). CDR3 protein: CASSFRDRGYQPQHF. The CDR3 nucleotides are TGTGCCAGCAGTTTTCGGGACAGGGGGTATCAGCCCCAGCATTTT.